Presented here are 20 T cell receptor beta chains from one specimen sequenced in a study of cytomegalovirus exposure and HLA in healthy donors. PCR was performed using 60 Vbeta and 13 Jbeta primers. Some clones are missing from TCRdb's copy, which holds only in-frame ones; the method was immunoSEQ multiplex PCR. Of about 98,000 clones in the sample, around 80% were seen once. Sequenced sample: PBMCs. These TCRs come from a man aged 40-49 years in good health and CMV-seronegative.

The chain carries TRBV7-9 and TRBJ1-5, with TRBD1 as a possible D gene (5 bases). The CDR3 sequence is 16 residues long. The germline V gene has CDR1 SEHNR and CDR2 FQNEAQ (reference sequence). The V gene lost 3 bases and the J gene lost 2 bases, with 14 bases spanning the gap. CDR3 amino acids: CASSLVGPLGNQPQHF. The CDR3 nucleotides read TGTGCCAGCAGCTTGGTGGGGCCACTCGGCAATCAGCCCCAGCATTTT.

The V gene is TRBV21-1, the J gene TRBJ1-6. TRBV21-1 counts as a pseudogene. The CDR3 sequence is 15 residues long. CDR3 residues: CASSKGHGVGSPLHF. CDR3 DNA sequence: TGTGCCAGCAGCAAAGGTCACGGCGTCGGGTCACCCCTCCACTTT.

This chain uses TRBV11-2 with TRBJ2-1, with TRBD1 matching 10 bases. Trimming at V came to 7 bases and at J to 9 bases, leaving 9 bases not matched to a gene. Per the germline V gene, CDR1 is SGHAT and CDR2 is FQNNGV. This CDR3 is built from 14 residues. CDR3 nucleotide sequence: TGTGCCAGCAAATTTGGACAGGGGGTTTTTGAGCAGTTCTTC. This codes for CASKFGQGVFEQFF.

V usage is TRBV6-5 and J usage is TRBJ2-7; perhaps TRBD1 as D (6 bases). This CDR3 region has 13 residues. Germline assignment: CDR1 MNHEY and CDR2 SVGAGI. The ends were cut back, 7 bases at V and 3 bases at J, with 13 bases in the middle. CDR3 region: CASTQGLNYEQYF. The CDR3 DNA reads as TGTGCCAGCACGCAGGGGCTGAACTACGAGCAGTACTTC.

A few counts support this clone. The chain couples TRBV6-4 to TRBJ1-6; D remains ambiguous. The length of the CDR3 is 15 residues. Germline values: CDR1 MRHNA, CDR2 SNTAGT. Between the trimmed V and J ends, which lost 0 bases and 5 bases, there was a span of 8 bases. CDR3 DNA sequence: TGTGCCAGCAGTGACTCCGTGGCAGATAATTCACCCCTCCACTTT. Amino acid sequence: CASSDSVADNSPLHF.

The V and J genes are TRBV19 and TRBJ2-1, with D possibly matching TRBD1 (6 bases). CDR3 length equals 15 residues. The ends were cut back, 2 bases at V and 8 bases at J, with 16 bases in the middle. The germline CDR1 and CDR2 sequences are LNHDA and SQIVND (reference sequence). CDR3: CASSIQISGVDEQFF. CDR3 DNA: TGTGCCAGTAGTATACAAATTTCAGGGGTGGATGAGCAGTTCTTC.

The V gene is TRBV14, the J gene TRBJ1-5; D is unclear. Deletions cut 1 base from V and 6 bases from J, with 10 bases between. CDR1 is SGHDN, CDR2 FVKESK, per germline. The CDR3 loop spans 14 amino acids. In DNA form, the CDR3 reads TGTGCCAGCAGCCAAGGGGCCGGTTCTCAGCCCCAGCATTTT. Residues: CASSQGAGSQPQHF.

The chain recombines TRBV9 with TRBJ2-3, with a tentative D call TRBD1 (6 bases). The CDR3 runs 13 residues. Trimming took off 4 bases at V and 6 bases at J, with 12 bases between the two ends. Looked up from germline, CDR1 is SGDLS and CDR2 is YYNGEE. This chain's CDR3 is CASSRQVGDTQYF. The CDR3 nucleotides are TGTGCCAGCAGCCGACAGGTCGGGGATACGCAGTATTTT.

V gene TRBV6-6 combines with J gene TRBJ1-4, with 8 bases lining up with TRBD1. The germline gives CDR1 MNHNY, CDR2 SVGAGI (reference sequence). V dropped 2 bases and J dropped 6; count of bases not matched to a gene: 5. CDR3 length: 15 residues. CDR3: CASSYPGQGHEKLFF. The CDR3 bases are TGTGCCAGCAGTTACCCCGGACAGGGTCATGAAAAACTGTTTTTT.

The chain employs TRBV11-3 and TRBJ2-1; no clear D gene. The CDR3 is 13 amino acids. The V end was cut by 3 bases, the J end by 5 bases, with 8 bases between. Germline assignment: CDR1 SGHNT and CDR2 YENEEA. CDR3 bases: TGTGCCAGCAGCTTTACGGTTAACAATGAGCAGTTCTTC. Its protein is CASSFTVNNEQFF.

The V and J genes are TRBV4-3 and TRBJ1-6, with D perhaps matching TRBD1 (5 bases). V lost 1 base, J lost 5 bases, and 9 bases lay in between. Germline CDR1 LGHNA, CDR2 YSLEER. This CDR3 comprises 15 residues. In nucleotides, the CDR3 is TGCGCCAGCAGCCAAGTCTACAGGAATAATTCACCCCTCCACTTT. Its protein product is CASSQVYRNNSPLHF.

The V and J genes are TRBV19 and TRBJ2-7; D not resolved. The CDR3 runs 15 residues. Trimming shortened V by 3 bases and J by 5 bases, and 17 bases separated the two germline ends. In germline, CDR1 is LNHDA, CDR2 SQIVND (reference sequence). CDR3 sequence: CASSMGSSNTNEQYF. The DNA of the CDR3 is TGTGCCAGTAGTATGGGCTCCTCGAATACAAACGAGCAGTACTTC.

This clone was detected a few times. J is TRBJ2-2 and V is TRBV9, with 14 bases that match TRBD2. Losses at the gene ends were 1 base for V and 2 bases for J; bases not matched to a gene: 4. Germline assignment: CDR1 SGDLS and CDR2 YYNGEE. The length of the CDR3 is 18 residues. The CDR3 region has the DNA TGTGCCAGCAGCGTATACGGACTAGCGGGGGGAAACACCGGGGAGCTGTTTTTT. It codes for CASSVYGLAGGNTGELFF.

V is TRBV6-1 and J is TRBJ2-5; 9 bases map to TRBD1. Germline CDR1 reads MNHNS; CDR2 reads SASEGT. Trimming removed 5 bases from V and 5 bases from J; junction bases left unmatched: 9. The CDR3 length is 15 residues. The CDR3 spells CASSPKDRGEETQYF. CDR3 sequence (DNA): TGTGCCAGCAGTCCCAAGGACAGGGGAGAGGAGACCCAGTACTTC.

This clone showed up just a few times. This chain connects TRBV7-9 to TRBJ2-7; D is perhaps TRBD1 (6 bases). The V and J ends lost 5 bases and 4 bases respectively, with 9 bases between them. The CDR3 totals 12 residues. CDR1 is SEHNR and CDR2 is FQNEAQ in the germline V gene (reference sequence). CDR3 loop: CASSHGQYEQYF. CDR3 bases: TGTGCCAGCAGCCACGGACAGTACGAGCAGTACTTC.

The rearrangement uses TRBV18 and TRBJ2-5, with D possibly matching TRBD1 (5 bases). The CDR3 runs 15 residues. Germline V gives CDR1 KGHSH, CDR2 LQKENI. Trimming stripped 2 bases from V and 3 bases from J, with 13 bases between. The CDR3 sequence: CASSPLGPPKETQYF. The DNA of the CDR3 is TGTGCCAGCTCACCATTGGGGCCGCCCAAAGAGACCCAGTACTTC.

The chain couples TRBV19 to TRBJ1-6; 9 bases are a match to TRBD1. Germline V gene data show CDR1 as LNHDA and CDR2 as SQIVND (reference sequence). The CDR3 length is 12 residues. CDR3 nucleotide sequence: TGTGGCTCCGGGACAGGGTTCTCACCCCTCCACTTT. The encoded protein is CGSGTGFSPLHF.

For this clone: Different DNA sequences within this sample yield the same CDR3. The chain uses TRBV5-8 and TRBJ1-1, with 10 bases lining up with TRBD1. The CDR3 totals 17 residues. Trimming took 0 bases from V and 4 from J; bases not matched to a gene: 9. Germline CDR1 reads SGHTS; CDR2 reads YDEGEE. CDR3 in DNA: TGTGCCAGCAGCTTGGAAGGGACAGGGGCGGGGGGCACTGAAGCTTTCTTT. The encoded protein is CASSLEGTGAGGTEAFF.

The rearrangement uses TRBV28 and TRBJ1-5, with D perhaps matching TRBD1 (5 bases). This CDR3 has 15 amino acids. The V gene's germline CDR1 is MDHEN and CDR2 SYDVKM. The ends were cut back, 3 bases at V and 2 bases at J, with 11 bases in the middle. The CDR3 is CASSLWGVGNQPQHF. The CDR3 coding sequence is TGTGCCAGCAGTTTGTGGGGCGTCGGCAATCAGCCCCAGCATTTT.

V gene TRBV4-3 combines with J gene TRBJ2-1, with D unresolved. Trimming took 1 base from V and 6 from J, leaving 4 bases between them. The CDR3 consists of 12 residues. Germline V gene data show CDR1 as LGHNA and CDR2 as YSLEER. The CDR3 bases are TGCGCCAGCAGCCAAGGACTCAATGAGCAGTTCTTC. Its protein product is CASSQGLNEQFF.